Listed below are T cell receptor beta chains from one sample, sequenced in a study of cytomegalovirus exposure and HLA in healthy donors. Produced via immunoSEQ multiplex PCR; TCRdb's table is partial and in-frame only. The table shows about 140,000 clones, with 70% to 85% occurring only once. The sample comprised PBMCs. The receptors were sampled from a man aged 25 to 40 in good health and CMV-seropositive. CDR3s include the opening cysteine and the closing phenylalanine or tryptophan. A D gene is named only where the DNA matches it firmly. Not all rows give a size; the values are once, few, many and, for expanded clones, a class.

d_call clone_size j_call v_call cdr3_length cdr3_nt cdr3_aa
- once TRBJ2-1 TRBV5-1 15 TGCGCCAGCAGCTTGACCCAGAACAAAGCGAATGAGCAGTTCTTC CASSLTQNKANEQFF
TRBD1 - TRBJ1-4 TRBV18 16 TGTGCCAGCTCACCGACGGGACAGGGGGACTCTGAAAAACTGTTTTTT CASSPTGQGDSEKLFF
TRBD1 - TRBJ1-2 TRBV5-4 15 TGTGCCAGCAGCCAGGGACAGGGGGTGGCCTATGGCTACACCTTC CASSQGQGVAYGYTF
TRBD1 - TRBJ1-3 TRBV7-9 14 TGTGCCAGCAGAACAGGGGTGTCTGGAAACACCATATATTTT CASRTGVSGNTIYF
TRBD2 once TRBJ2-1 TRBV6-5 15 TGTGCCAGCAGTAGGACTAGCGGGAGCTACAATGAGCAGTTCTTC CASSRTSGSYNEQFF
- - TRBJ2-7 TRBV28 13 TGTGCCAGCAGTTTAGAATGGGCTGCCCGACGGTACTTC CASSLEWAARRYF
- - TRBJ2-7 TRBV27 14 TGTGCCAGCAGTTTTACACAGGATCAGTACGAGCAGTACTTC CASSFTQDQYEQYF
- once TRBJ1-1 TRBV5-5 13 TGTGCCAGCAGCTTAAGAGGGAACGCTGAAGCTTTCTTT CASSLRGNAEAFF
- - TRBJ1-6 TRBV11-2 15 TGTGCCAGCAGCTTAAGGGGGAACGGAATTTCACCCCTCCACTTT CASSLRGNGISPLHF
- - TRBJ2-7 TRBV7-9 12 TGTGCCAGCAGCTTAGAAGGGGCCCAGCAGTACTTC CASSLEGAQQYF
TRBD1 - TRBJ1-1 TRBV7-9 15 TGTGCCAGCAGCATACAGGGGACAGGAGGGACTGAAGCTTTCTTT CASSIQGTGGTEAFF
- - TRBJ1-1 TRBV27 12 TGTGCCAGCAAGTCGACGGGGACTGAAGCTTTCTTT CASKSTGTEAFF
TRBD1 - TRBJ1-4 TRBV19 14 TGTGCCAGTAGTGTCGACAGGGGAGGTGAAAAACTGTTTTTT CASSVDRGGEKLFF
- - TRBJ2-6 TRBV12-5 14 TGTGCTAGTGGTCCGACGGTGAGGCCCAACGTCCTGACTTTC CASGPTVRPNVLTF
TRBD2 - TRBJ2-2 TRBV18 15 TGTGCCAGTTCTGAGCTCGGGAGGGCCGCCGGGGAGCTGTTTTTT CASSELGRAAGELFF
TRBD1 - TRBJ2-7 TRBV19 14 TGTGCCAGTAATTGGACAGGGGGCTTCTACGAGCAGTACTTC CASNWTGGFYEQYF
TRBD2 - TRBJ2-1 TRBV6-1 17 TGTGCCAGCAGTGGGACTAGCGGGGGGGCCCGGTACAATGAGCAGTTCTTC CASSGTSGGARYNEQFF
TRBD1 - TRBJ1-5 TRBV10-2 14 TGCGCCAGCAGTGAAAGACAGGGAGGTAAGCCCCAGCATTTT CASSERQGGKPQHF
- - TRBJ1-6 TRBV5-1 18 TGCGCCAGCAGCTTGGGTTCGGGAGGGGGCTCCTATAATTCACCCCTCCACTTT CASSLGSGGGSYNSPLHF
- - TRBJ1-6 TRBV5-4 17 TGTGCCAGCAGCTTGGCCATGCGGGGTTCAAATAATTCACCCCTCCACTTT CASSLAMRGSNNSPLHF
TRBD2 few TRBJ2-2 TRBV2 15 TGTGCCAGCAGTGAAAGCGGGAGGGTCACCGGGGAGCTGTTTTTT CASSESGRVTGELFF
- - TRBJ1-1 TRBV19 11 TGTGCCAGTTTAAACAGGGCTGAAGCTTTCTTT CASLNRAEAFF
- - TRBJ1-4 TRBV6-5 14 TGTGCCAGCAGTCACCGTACCCGGAATGAAAAACTGTTTTTT CASSHRTRNEKLFF
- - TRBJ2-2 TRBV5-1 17 TGCGCCAGCAGCTTGGCTGGGGGGACCACGAACACCGGGGAGCTGTTTTTT CASSLAGGTTNTGELFF
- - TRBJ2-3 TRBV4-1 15 TGCGCCAGCGCCCTAGGGAGATTAAGCACAGATACGCAGTATTTT CASALGRLSTDTQYF
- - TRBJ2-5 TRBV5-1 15 TGCGCCAGCCACGAGGGCAGAAGAATCCAAGAGACCCAGTACTTC CASHEGRRIQETQYF
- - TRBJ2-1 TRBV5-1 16 TGCGCCAGCAGCTTCACAGCGGCTAGCTCCTACAATGAGCAGTTCTTC CASSFTAASSYNEQFF
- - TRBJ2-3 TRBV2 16 TGTGCCAGCAGTGAACCGGGACAAAGGAACACAGATACGCAGTATTTT CASSEPGQRNTDTQYF
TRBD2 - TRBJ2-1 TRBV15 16 TGTGCCACCAGCAGAGATCTAGCGGGGGGGCCGGGTGAGCAGTTCTTC CATSRDLAGGPGEQFF
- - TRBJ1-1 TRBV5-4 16 TGTGCCAGCAGCCCCGGAGGAGCACACCAGAACACTGAAGCTTTCTTT CASSPGGAHQNTEAFF
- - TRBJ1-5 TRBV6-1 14 TGTGCCAGCAGTCCACGTGAGGGAGATCAGCCCCAGCATTTT CASSPREGDQPQHF
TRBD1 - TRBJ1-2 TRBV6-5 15 TGTGCCAGCACCCCGACAGGGGGCTCGTTCTATGGCTACACCTTC CASTPTGGSFYGYTF
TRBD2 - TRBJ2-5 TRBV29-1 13 TGCAGCGTGCGGACTAGCGCAAAAGAGACCCAGTACTTC CSVRTSAKETQYF
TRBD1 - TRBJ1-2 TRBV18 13 TGTGCCAGCTCACCGACAGGGGTGAGCGGCTACACCTTC CASSPTGVSGYTF
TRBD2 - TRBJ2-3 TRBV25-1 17 TGTGCCAGCAGTGCGGTAGCGGGGGCCCCGAACACAGATACGCAGTATTTT CASSAVAGAPNTDTQYF
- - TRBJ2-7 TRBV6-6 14 TGTGCCAGCAGTTACTCGGGCAGGGGTGGCGAGCAGTACTTC CASSYSGRGGEQYF
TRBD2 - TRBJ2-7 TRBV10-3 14 TGTGCCATCAGTGACCCCGGGGGGACCTACGAGCAGTACTTC CAISDPGGTYEQYF
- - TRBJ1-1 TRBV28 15 TGTGCCAGCAGTCCTCGGACAGTTCTGAACACTGAAGCTTTCTTT CASSPRTVLNTEAFF
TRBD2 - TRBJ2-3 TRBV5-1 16 TGCGCCAGCAGCACCCGCCTTGGGACTAACACAGATACGCAGTATTTT CASSTRLGTNTDTQYF
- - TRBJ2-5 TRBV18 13 TGTGCCAGCTCACCCATACAGCAAGAGACCCAGTACTTC CASSPIQQETQYF
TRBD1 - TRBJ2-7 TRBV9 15 TGTGCCAGCAGCTCCGGGACAGGGGGTTCCTACGAGCAGTACTTC CASSSGTGGSYEQYF
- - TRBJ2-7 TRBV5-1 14 TGCGCCAGCAGCTTGCCCGGGAGCTCCTACGAGCAGTACTTC CASSLPGSSYEQYF
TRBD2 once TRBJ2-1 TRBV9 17 TGTGCCAGCAGCGTAGGGTCTAGCGGGCCCCTCCCCAATGAGCAGTTCTTC CASSVGSSGPLPNEQFF
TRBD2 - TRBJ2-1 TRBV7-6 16 TGTGCCAGCAGCTTAGCGTCACTAGCGGGAACCAATGAGCAGTTCTTC CASSLASLAGTNEQFF
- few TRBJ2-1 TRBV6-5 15 TGTGCCAGCAGTTACGGCCGGAGCTCCTACAATGAGCAGTTCTTC CASSYGRSSYNEQFF
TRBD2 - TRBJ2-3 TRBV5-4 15 TGTGCCAGCGCCCCAGGTGGGACTAGAACAGATACGCAGTATTTT CASAPGGTRTDTQYF
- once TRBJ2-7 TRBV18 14 TGTGCCAGCTCACCTACCAGGGGAGTAGACGAGCAGTACTTC CASSPTRGVDEQYF
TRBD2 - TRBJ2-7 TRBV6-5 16 TGTGCCAGCAGTTACGACCTAGCGGGGGGAGCCTACGAGCAGTACTTC CASSYDLAGGAYEQYF
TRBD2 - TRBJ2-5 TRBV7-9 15 TGTGCCAGCAGCTTAGGGGCGGGGGGACAAGAGACCCAGTACTTC CASSLGAGGQETQYF
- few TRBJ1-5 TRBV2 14 TGTGCCAGCAGTGAACCAGGTAGCAATCAGCCCCAGCATTTT CASSEPGSNQPQHF
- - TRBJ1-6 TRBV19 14 TGTGCCAGTAGTATAGGTACAGGGAGCCCACCCCTCCACTTT CASSIGTGSPPLHF
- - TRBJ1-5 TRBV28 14 TGTGCCAGCAGTCCAAAACGGAGCAATCAGCCCCAGCATTTT CASSPKRSNQPQHF
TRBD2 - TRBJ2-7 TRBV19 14 TGTGCCAGTAGGGACGGGCGGGGGGTCGAGGAGCAGTACTTC CASRDGRGVEEQYF
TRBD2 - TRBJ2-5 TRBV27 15 TGTGCCAGCAGTCCCCCAGAAAGCGGGATGAAGACCCAGTACTTC CASSPPESGMKTQYF
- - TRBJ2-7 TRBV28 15 TGTGCCAGCAGTCCCCCATCCGACATACCCTACGAGCAGTACTTC CASSPPSDIPYEQYF
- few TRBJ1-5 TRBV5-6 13 TGTGCCAGCAGGCGACAACGCATGGGGCCCCAGCATTTT CASRRQRMGPQHF
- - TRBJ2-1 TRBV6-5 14 TGTGCCAGCAGTCCCCGGACATTTACAATGAGGCAGTTCTTC CASSPRTFTMRQFF
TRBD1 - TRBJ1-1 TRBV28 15 TGTGCCAGCAGTTTATGGGACAGGGGAAGGACTGAAGCTTTCTTT CASSLWDRGRTEAFF
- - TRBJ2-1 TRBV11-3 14 TGTGCCAGCAGCTTCATAGCGCGATACAATGAGCAGTTCTTC CASSFIARYNEQFF